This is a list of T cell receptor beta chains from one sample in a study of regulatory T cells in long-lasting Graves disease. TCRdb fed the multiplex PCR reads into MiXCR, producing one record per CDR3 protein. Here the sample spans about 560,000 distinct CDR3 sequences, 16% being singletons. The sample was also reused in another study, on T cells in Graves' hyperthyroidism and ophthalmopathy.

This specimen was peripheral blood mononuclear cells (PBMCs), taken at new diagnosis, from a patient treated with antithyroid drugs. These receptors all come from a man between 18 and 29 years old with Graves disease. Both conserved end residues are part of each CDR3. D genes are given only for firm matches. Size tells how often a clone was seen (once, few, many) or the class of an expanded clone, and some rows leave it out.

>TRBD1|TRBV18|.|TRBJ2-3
TGTGCCAGCTCACCTAGGGACAGGTTGACAGATACGCAGTATTTT
CASSPRDRLTDTQYF
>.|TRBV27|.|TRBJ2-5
TGTGCCAGCAGTTTAAGGGACGTAGGAGAGACCCAGTACTTC
CASSLRDVGETQYF
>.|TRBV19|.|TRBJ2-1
TGTGCCAGTAGAGACAGTCAGGCCTACAATGAGCAGTTCTTC
CASRDSQAYNEQFF
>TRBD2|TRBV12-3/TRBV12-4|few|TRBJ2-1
TGTGCCAGCATTTTCTCGGGAGGGAGCTCCTACAATGAGCAGTTCTTC
CASIFSGGSSYNEQFF
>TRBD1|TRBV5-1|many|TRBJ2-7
TGCGCCAGCAGGCTCACAGGGGAAAGATATCCCTACGAGCAGTACTTC
CASRLTGERYPYEQYF
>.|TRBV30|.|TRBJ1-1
TGTGCCTGGAGTGTCGGCCGCCCTGAAGCTTTCTTT
CAWSVGRPEAFF
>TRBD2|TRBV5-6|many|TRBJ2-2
TGTGCCAGCAGGAAGCGGACTAGCGGGATCGACACCGGGGAGCTGTTTTTT
CASRKRTSGIDTGELFF
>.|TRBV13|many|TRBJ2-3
TGTGCCAGCACCCTATGGGGAGGCACAGATACGCAGTATTTT
CASTLWGGTDTQYF
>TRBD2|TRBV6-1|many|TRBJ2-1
TGTGCCAGCAGTAAGCTCAGCGGGAGGGCCCGGCAGGATGAGCAGTTCTTC
CASSKLSGRARQDEQFF
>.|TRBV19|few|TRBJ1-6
TGTGCCAGTAGTATTCAGCTAAATTCACCCCTCCACTTT
CASSIQLNSPLHF
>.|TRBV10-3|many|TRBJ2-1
TGTGCCATCAGCGGGACTCAGATTGGGCTCAGGATTGAGCAGTTCTTC
CAISGTQIGLRIEQFF
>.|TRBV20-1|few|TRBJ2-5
TGCAGTGCACAGCGGGAGACCCAGTACTTC
CSAQRETQYF
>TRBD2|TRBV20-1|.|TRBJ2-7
TGCAGTGCTTTGAAGCCTAGCGGGTACCCCTACGAGCAGTACTTC
CSALKPSGYPYEQYF
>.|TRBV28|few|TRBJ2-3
TGTGCCAGCAGCACCAGACTCGGTAGCACAGATACGCAGTATTTT
CASSTRLGSTDTQYF
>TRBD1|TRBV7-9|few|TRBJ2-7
TGTGCCAGCAGCTTAAGTACAAGTAACAGGGACAGGCAGTACTTC
CASSLSTSNRDRQYF
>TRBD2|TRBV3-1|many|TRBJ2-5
TGTGCCAGCAGCCAAGAGCCTAGCGGGAGTTTCGAGACCCAGTACTTC
CASSQEPSGSFETQYF
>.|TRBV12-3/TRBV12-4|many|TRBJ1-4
TGTGCCAGCAGGGAGGGATTGGGGAAACTGTTTTTT
CASREGLGKLFF
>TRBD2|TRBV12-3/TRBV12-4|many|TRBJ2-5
TGTGCCAGCAGTTTCGGGACTAGCGGGGGGTCTCAGTACTTC
CASSFGTSGGSQYF
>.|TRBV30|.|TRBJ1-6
TGTGCCTGGAGTGTACGTCTAACAATTCGGGTTCGAGGGAATTCACCCCTCCACTTT
CAWSVRLTIRVRGNSPLHF
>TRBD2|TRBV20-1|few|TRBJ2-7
TGCAGTGCTTTCCAATCTAGCGGGAGTTCCGAGCAGTACTTC
CSAFQSSGSSEQYF
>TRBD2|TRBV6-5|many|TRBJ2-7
TGTGCCAGCAGTTCCCTCGGTCGTGGAGCGGGAGGCTACGAGCAGTACTTC
CASSSLGRGAGGYEQYF
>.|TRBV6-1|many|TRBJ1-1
TGTGCCAGCAGTGTAAAAAGTAGCACTGAAGCTTTCTTT
CASSVKSSTEAFF
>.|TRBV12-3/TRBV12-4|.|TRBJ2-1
TGTGCCAGCAGACCGTGGGGGGGCCACTCCTACAATGAGCAGTTCTTC
CASRPWGGHSYNEQFF
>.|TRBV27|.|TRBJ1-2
TGTGCCAGCAGTTTAACTGGCCGCAGAGTCTATGGCTACACCTTC
CASSLTGRRVYGYTF
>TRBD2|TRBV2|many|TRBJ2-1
TGTGCCAGCAGTGAGTCACGCGGGAGGGTAGGTGAGCAGTTCTTC
CASSESRGRVGEQFF
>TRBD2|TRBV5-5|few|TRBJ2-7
TGTGCCAGCAGCTTGAATTGGCTAGCGGGAGAGGTGAACTTC
CASSLNWLAGEVNF
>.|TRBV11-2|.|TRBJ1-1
TGTGCCAGCAGCTTAGAGGCAGTAAGGACTGAAGCTTTCTTT
CASSLEAVRTEAFF
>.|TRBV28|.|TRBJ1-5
TGTGCCAGCAGTATACTATCCGCTCCACTCTCTGGGGGCAATCAGCCCCAGCATTTT
CASSILSAPLSGGNQPQHF
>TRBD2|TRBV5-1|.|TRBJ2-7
TGCGCCAGCAGCCTAGGGACTAGCACCACCTACGAGCAGTACTTC
CASSLGTSTTYEQYF
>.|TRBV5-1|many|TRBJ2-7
TGCGCCAGCAGGCCGGGGCAGGGGATTTTCTACGAGCAGTACTTC
CASRPGQGIFYEQYF
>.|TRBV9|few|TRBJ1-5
TGTGCCAGCAGCGTAGGCGGGGGAAGTAGCAATCAGCCCCAGCATTTT
CASSVGGGSSNQPQHF
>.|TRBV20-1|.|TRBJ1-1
TGCAGTGCTAGAACCGGGACATGGAACACTGAAGCTTTCTTT
CSARTGTWNTEAFF
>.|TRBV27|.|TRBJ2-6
TGTGCCAGCAGTTTATTTGGGGCCAACGTCCTGACTTTC
CASSLFGANVLTF
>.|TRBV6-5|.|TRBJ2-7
TGTGCCAGCAGTTACTCAGGGGGAATCCAAACCTACGAGCAGTACTTC
CASSYSGGIQTYEQYF
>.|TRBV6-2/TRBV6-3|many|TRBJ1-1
TGTGCCAGCAGTGATGCAGGGCGGGGCACTGAAGCTTTCTTT
CASSDAGRGTEAFF
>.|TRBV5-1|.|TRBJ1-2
TGCGCCAGCAGCTTGACCTGGGTCAACTATGGCTACACCTTC
CASSLTWVNYGYTF
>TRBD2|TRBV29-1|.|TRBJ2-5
TGCAGCGCTCGAATAGCGGGAGGGCCTGGAGAGACCCAGTACTTC
CSARIAGGPGETQYF
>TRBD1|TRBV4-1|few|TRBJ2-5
TGCGCCAGCAGCCAAGATAGGGGGACAGGGGTTGGCCTTCAAGAGACCCAGTACTTC
CASSQDRGTGVGLQETQYF
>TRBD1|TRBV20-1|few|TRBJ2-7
TGCAGTGCTTGGACAGGAAATACCTACGAGCAGTACTTC
CSAWTGNTYEQYF
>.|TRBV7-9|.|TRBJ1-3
TGTGCCAAGGCACCCGCCGGGGCGAGCTCTGGAAACACCATATATTTT
CAKAPAGASSGNTIYF
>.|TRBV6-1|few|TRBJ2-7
TGTGCCAGCGGCCCAGCGGGACAGGTTGTTTACGAGCAGTACTTC
CASGPAGQVVYEQYF
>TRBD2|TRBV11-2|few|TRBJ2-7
TGTGCCAGCAGCTTACTTAGCGGGAGTCGCGACGAGCAGTACTTC
CASSLLSGSRDEQYF
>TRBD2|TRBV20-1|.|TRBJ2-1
TGCAGTGCTAGAGCCCTGGGGGGGGACAATGAGCAGTTCTTC
CSARALGGDNEQFF
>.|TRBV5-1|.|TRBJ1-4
TGCGCCAGCAGCTTTAGTTCAACTAATGAAAAACTGTTTTTT
CASSFSSTNEKLFF
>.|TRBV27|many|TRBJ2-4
TGTGCCAGCAGTTCACGACTCCTTGGGGCCAAAAACATTCAGTACTTC
CASSSRLLGAKNIQYF
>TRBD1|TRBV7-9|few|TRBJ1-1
TGTGCCAGCAGCCATGACAGGGGGAACACTGAAGCTTTCTTT
CASSHDRGNTEAFF
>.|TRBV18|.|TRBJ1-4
TGTGCCAGCTCTCCCAACCGAGCAACTAATGAAAAACTGTTTTTT
CASSPNRATNEKLFF
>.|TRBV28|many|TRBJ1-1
TGTGCCAGCAGTTTACAGCACACTGAAGCTTTCTTT
CASSLQHTEAFF
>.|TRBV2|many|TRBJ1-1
TGTGCCAGCAGTGGTCAGACTGGCACTGAAGCTTTCTTT
CASSGQTGTEAFF
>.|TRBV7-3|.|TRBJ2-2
TGTGCCAGCAGCGTAGGCCCTCCCACCGGGGAGCTGTTTTTT
CASSVGPPTGELFF
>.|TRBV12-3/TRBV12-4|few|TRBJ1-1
TGTGCCAGCAGTTTAATTGGGCAGGCGGTTGGAAGATCAATGGCGGAGGGCCGAGGGGACGCTTTCTTT
CASSLIGQAVGRSMAEGRGDAFF
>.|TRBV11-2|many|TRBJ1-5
TGTGCCAGCAGCTTTGAACAGAATCAGCCCCAGCATTTT
CASSFEQNQPQHF
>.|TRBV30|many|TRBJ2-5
TGTGCCTGGAGTGTGAGGGGCGCGGAGACCCAGTACTTC
CAWSVRGAETQYF
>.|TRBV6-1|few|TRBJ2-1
TGTGCCAGCAGTGACCCCCCGCACAATGAGCAGTTCTTC
CASSDPPHNEQFF
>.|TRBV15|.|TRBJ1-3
TGTGCCACCAAGACAGAGCAGGACGCCATATATTTT
CATKTEQDAIYF
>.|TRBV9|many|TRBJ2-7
TGTGCCAGCAGCGTAGACGCGGGATCTGTATACGAGCAGTACTTC
CASSVDAGSVYEQYF
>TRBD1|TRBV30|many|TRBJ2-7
TGTGCCTCGATGACAGGGAACGAGCAGTACTTC
CASMTGNEQYF
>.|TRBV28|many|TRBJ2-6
TGTGCCAGCAGTCCGTCCGGACTCGTATCTGGGGCCAACGTCCTGACTTTC
CASSPSGLVSGANVLTF
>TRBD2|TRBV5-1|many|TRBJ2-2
TGCGCCAGCAGCTTGATAATTATTAGCGGGAGAAACACCGGGGAGCTGTTTTTT
CASSLIIISGRNTGELFF
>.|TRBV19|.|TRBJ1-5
TGTGCCAGTAGTTCCGGGTCCGCGGGTCAGCCCCAGCATTTT
CASSSGSAGQPQHF